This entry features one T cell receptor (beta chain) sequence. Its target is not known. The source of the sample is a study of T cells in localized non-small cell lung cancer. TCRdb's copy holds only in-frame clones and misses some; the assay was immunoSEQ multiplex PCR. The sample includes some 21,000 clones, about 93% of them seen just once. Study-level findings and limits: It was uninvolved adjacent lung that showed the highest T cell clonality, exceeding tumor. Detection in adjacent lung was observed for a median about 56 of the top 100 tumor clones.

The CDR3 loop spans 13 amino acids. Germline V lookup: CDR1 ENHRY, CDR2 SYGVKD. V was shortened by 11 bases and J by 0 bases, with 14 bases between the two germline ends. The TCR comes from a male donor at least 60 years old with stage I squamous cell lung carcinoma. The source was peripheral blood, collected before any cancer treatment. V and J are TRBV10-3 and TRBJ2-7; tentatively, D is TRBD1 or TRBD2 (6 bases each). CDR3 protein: CAFRGQDSYEQYF. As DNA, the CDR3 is TGTGCCTTCCGGGGGCAGGACTCCTACGAGCAGTACTTC.